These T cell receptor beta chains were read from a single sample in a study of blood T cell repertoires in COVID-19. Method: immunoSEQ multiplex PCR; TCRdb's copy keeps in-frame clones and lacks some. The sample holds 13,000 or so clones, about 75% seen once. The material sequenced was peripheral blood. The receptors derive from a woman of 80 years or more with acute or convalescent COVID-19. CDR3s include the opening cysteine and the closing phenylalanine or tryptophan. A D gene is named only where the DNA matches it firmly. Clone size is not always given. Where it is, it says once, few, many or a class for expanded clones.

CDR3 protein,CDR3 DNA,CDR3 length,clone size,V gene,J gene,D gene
CASSYGNTEAFF,TGTGCCAGTAGCTATGGTAACACTGAAGCTTTCTTT,12,few,TRBV2,TRBJ1-1,NA
CASSRLGGAETEAFF,TGTGCCAGCAGCCGGTTAGGGGGCGCGGAAACTGAAGCTTTCTTT,15,NA,TRBV27,TRBJ1-1,TRBD1
CASSLASNSYNEQFF,TGTGCCAGCAGCTTGGCTAGCAACTCCTACAATGAGCAGTTCTTC,15,once,TRBV5-4,TRBJ2-1,NA
CASRPQGTYGYTF,TGTGCCAGCAGACCCCAGGGGACCTATGGCTACACCTTC,13,NA,TRBV7-2,TRBJ1-2,NA
CASTAPGGTEAFF,TGTGCCAGCACCGCCCCGGGGGGCACTGAAGCTTTCTTT,13,NA,TRBV6-6,TRBJ1-1,NA
CASSGWGGSTDTQYF,TGTGCCAGCAGCGGATGGGGCGGAAGCACAGATACGCAGTATTTT,15,once,TRBV5-6,TRBJ2-3,NA
CATSRERQGSYTF,TGTGCCACCAGCAGAGAAAGACAGGGCAGCTACACCTTC,13,once,TRBV15,TRBJ1-2,TRBD1
CASSLAGNYNSPLHF,TGTGCCAGCAGCTTAGCAGGGAATTATAATTCACCCCTCCACTTT,15,NA,TRBV11-2,TRBJ1-6,NA
CASSLAPLQDTQYF,TGTGCCAGCAGCCTAGCCCCTCTACAGGATACGCAGTATTTT,14,NA,TRBV11-2,TRBJ2-3,NA
CASRGTGTGLREQYF,TGTGCCAGCAGAGGAACCGGGACAGGACTGCGGGAGCAGTACTTC,15,NA,TRBV6-5,TRBJ2-7,TRBD1
CASSPDPAGSSYEQYF,TGCGCCAGCAGCCCAGACCCTGCGGGAAGCTCCTACGAGCAGTACTTC,16,NA,TRBV5-1,TRBJ2-7,NA
CASRRSQSSYNSPLHF,TGTGCCAGCAGGAGGTCCCAAAGCTCCTATAATTCACCCCTCCACTTT,16,few,TRBV3-1/TRBV3-2,TRBJ1-6,NA
CASRRSTGLAEAFF,TGTGCCAGCAGGCGATCGACAGGGTTGGCTGAAGCTTTCTTT,14,few,TRBV28,TRBJ1-1,TRBD1
CASSLDDWFPDGYTF,TGTGCCAGCAGCTTAGACGACTGGTTTCCCGATGGCTACACCTTC,15,NA,TRBV7-9,TRBJ1-2,NA
CASSLDWTGGRQPQHF,TGTGCCAGCAGCTTGGATTGGACAGGGGGGCGTCAGCCCCAGCATTTT,16,few,TRBV5-5,TRBJ1-5,TRBD1
CASSSSGGAGFVWQFF,TGTGCCAGCAGCTCAAGCGGGGGGGCAGGTTTTGTGTGGCAGTTCTTC,16,NA,TRBV11-2,TRBJ2-1,TRBD2
CATSYGTSGGEKREQFF,TGTGCCACCAGCTACGGGACTAGCGGAGGGGAAAAACGTGAGCAGTTCTTC,17,NA,TRBV15,TRBJ2-1,TRBD2
CASSSTRRGDIQYF,TGTGCCAGCAGCTCCACTCGGCGGGGGGACATTCAGTACTTC,14,NA,TRBV7-9,TRBJ2-4,TRBD2
CASSRATVYEQYF,TGTGCCAGCAGCAGAGCGACGGTCTACGAGCAGTACTTC,13,NA,TRBV7-2,TRBJ2-7,NA
CAWLGGAGANYGYTF,TGTGCCTGGCTAGGTGGGGCAGGGGCTAACTATGGCTACACCTTC,15,medium-sized,TRBV30,TRBJ1-2,NA
CASSLYLRIGALSTGELFF,TGCGCCAGCAGCCTCTACCTGCGGATTGGGGCACTGAGCACCGGGGAGCTGTTTTTT,19,NA,TRBV4-1,TRBJ2-2,NA
CASSLSAQPSYEQYF,TGTGCCAGCAGCTTGTCAGCGCAGCCTTCCTACGAGCAGTACTTC,15,NA,TRBV7-3,TRBJ2-7,NA
CASSRQVNEKLFF,TGTGCCAGCTCACGTCAGGTTAATGAAAAACTGTTTTTT,13,NA,TRBV18,TRBJ1-4,NA
CASSAGQGNQPQHF,TGTGCCAGCAGCGCGGGACAGGGGAATCAGCCCCAGCATTTT,14,NA,TRBV28,TRBJ1-5,TRBD1
CASSYSNRDRGQGFYGYTF,TGTGCCAGCAGTTACTCGAATCGGGACAGGGGCCAAGGATTCTATGGCTACACCTTC,19,many,TRBV6-2/TRBV6-3,TRBJ1-2,TRBD1